The 24 T cell receptor beta chains presented below share a single source sample, sequenced in a study of technical replicates of blood from four donors. Profiled with immunoSEQ multiplex PCR; TCRdb holds only in-frame clones, not every one. The sample lists 65,000 to 85,000 clones, just under 95% occurring once. Sequencing was done on a sample of T cells isolated from PBMCs. These receptors came from a human donor in good health.

The chain combines TRBV9 with TRBJ1-1; TRBD1 is a possible D gene (5 bases). In germline, CDR1 is SGDLS, CDR2 YYNGEE. The CDR3 is 14 amino acids. Trimming cost V 3 bases and J 1 base, with 10 bases left between them. The CDR3 sequence: CASSDGRGNTEAFF. CDR3 in DNA: TGTGCCAGCAGCGATGGGAGGGGGAACACTGAAGCTTTCTTT.

V and J are TRBV9 and TRBJ1-2; 12 nucleotides line up with TRBD1. The germline CDR1 and CDR2 sequences are SGDLS and YYNGEE. The CDR3 is 16 amino acids. V trimming: 0 bases; J trimming: 5 bases; junction bases outside the gene matches: 5. The CDR3 DNA sequence: TGTGCCAGCAGCGTAGGCGGGACAGGGGGCGTATATGGCTACACCTTC. Translation gives CASSVGGTGGVYGYTF.

This rearrangement joins TRBV9 to TRBJ2-5; maybe TRBD2 (6 bases). Per germline, CDR1 SGDLS and CDR2 YYNGEE. This CDR3 has 16 amino acids. Trimming shortened V by 0 bases and J by 5 bases, and 17 bases separated the two germline ends. CDR3 nucleotide sequence: TGTGCCAGCAGCGTAGGTGGGGGAGGAGGTGAGGAGACCCAGTACTTC. It codes for CASSVGGGGGEETQYF. Full variable domain (rest looked up from reference TRBV9 and TRBJ2-5): DSGVTQTPKHLITATGQRVTLRCSPRSGDLSVYWYQQSLDQGLQFLIQYYNGEERAKGNILERFSAQQFPDLHSELNLSSLELGDSALYFCASSVGGGGGEETQYFGPGTRLLVL.

The V and J genes are TRBV19 and TRBJ1-2, with D maybe TRBD1 (5 bases). This CDR3 is built from 12 residues. Trimming stripped 6 bases from V and 4 bases from J, with 9 bases between. Germline V CDR1 and CDR2: LNHDA, SQIVND (reference sequence). CDR3 coding DNA: TGTGCCAGTAGGACGGGGGGCTATGGCTACACCTTC. It is translated as CASRTGGYGYTF.

The chain combines TRBV11-1 with TRBJ2-7; a weak D match, TRBD1 (6 bases). With 5 bases removed from V and 2 bases from J, the gap between germline ends came to 13 bases. Germline V gene data show CDR1 as SGHAT and CDR2 as FQDESV (reference sequence). This CDR3 has 14 amino acids. CDR3 amino acids: CASSMTGYTYEQYF. As DNA, the CDR3 is TGTGCCAGCAGCATGACAGGATATACCTACGAGCAGTACTTC.

The V gene is TRBV4-3, the J gene TRBJ1-3, with D possibly being TRBD1 (5 bases). The CDR3 consists of 14 residues. Germline loops: CDR1 LGHNA, CDR2 YSLEER. Deletions cut 3 bases from V and 4 bases from J, with 10 bases between. The chain's CDR3 is CASSHGTGGNTIYF. CDR3 sequence (DNA): TGCGCCAGCAGCCACGGAACAGGAGGAAACACCATATATTTT.

The sample holds one count of this clone. The CDR3 sequence is CASSRGTVQETQYF. The CDR3 region has the DNA TGCGCCAGCAGCCGCGGGACAGTTCAAGAGACCCAGTACTTC. The chain carries TRBV5-1 and TRBJ2-5; weak D call: TRBD1 (7 bases). Germline V lookup: CDR1 SGHRS, CDR2 YFSETQ. The CDR3 contains 14 residues. V gave up 4 bases and J gave up 2 bases, with 12 bases separating them. Supplemented by reference TRBV5-1 and TRBJ2-5, the full variable domain reads KAGVTQTPRYLIKTRGQQVTLSCSPISGHRSVSWYQQTPGQGLQFLFEYFSETQRNKGNFPGRFSGRQFSNSRSEMNVSTLELGDSALYLCASSRGTVQETQYFGPGTRLLVL.

The V and J genes are TRBV7-9 and TRBJ2-1, with TRBD2 matching over 7 bases. The CDR3 contains 14 residues. Germline V CDR1 and CDR2: SEHNR, FQNEAQ (reference sequence). V shed 5 bases and J 13 bases; nucleotides not matched to a gene: 14. CDR3 loop: CASSLLLLADVQFF. CDR3 DNA sequence: TGTGCCAGCAGCCTCCTTTTGCTAGCGGACGTTCAGTTCTTC.

V usage is TRBV6-4 and J usage is TRBJ2-2; 8 nucleotides line up with TRBD1. In germline, CDR1 is MRHNA, CDR2 SNTAGT. This CDR3 contains 15 residues. V shed 2 bases and J 1 base; nucleotides not matched to a gene: 0. The CDR3 DNA follows: TGTGCCAGCAGTGACGGGACAGGGAACACCGGGGAGCTGTTTTTT. Its translation: CASSDGTGNTGELFF.

The chain carries TRBV27 and TRBJ2-1, with 7 bases aligning to TRBD2. CDR1 is MNHEY and CDR2 is SMNVEV in the germline V gene (reference sequence). This CDR3 has 15 residues. V shed 5 bases, J shed 0 bases, and the junction held 4 bases outside the gene matches. The CDR3, as DNA: TGTGCCAGCAGTCTTGGACTAGGCTCCTACAATGAGCAGTTCTTC. Its translation: CASSLGLGSYNEQFF.

The rearrangement links TRBV6-5 to TRBJ1-4, with D perhaps TRBD1 (6 bases). The CDR3 sequence is 15 residues long. Germline V gene lookup returns CDR1 MNHEY and CDR2 SVGAGI. The ends were cut back, 5 bases at V and 0 bases at J, with 10 bases in the middle. The CDR3 loop is CASSTGRATNEKLFF. For the CDR3, the DNA is TGTGCCAGCAGTACAGGGCGTGCAACTAATGAAAAACTGTTTTTT.

This chain links TRBV4-1 with TRBJ2-7; 9 bases line up with TRBD2. J gave up 2 bases and V 0 bases, and 5 bases lay outside the gene matches. The CDR3 covers 16 residues. CDR1 and CDR2 (germline): MGHRA, YSYEKL. Written as DNA, the CDR3 is TGCGCCAGCAGCCAAGAATCGACTAGCGGAGCCTACGAGCAGTACTTC. It translates to CASSQESTSGAYEQYF.

J is TRBJ1-1 and V is TRBV5-4, with 8 bases aligning to TRBD1. J gave up 5 bases and V 4 bases, and 10 bases lay outside the gene matches. CDR3 length equals 15 residues. Germline V gives CDR1 SGHNT, CDR2 YYREEE (reference sequence). DNA for the CDR3: TGTGCCAGCAGCGAACAAACAGGGGGGTGGACTGAAGCTTTCTTT. Protein sequence: CASSEQTGGWTEAFF.

On this clone itself: Germline is not matched at one junction end, which may reflect a read error. This chain connects TRBV2 to TRBJ2-7; TRBD2 aligns across 12 bases. Germline V gives CDR1 SNHLY, CDR2 FYNNEI. The length of the CDR3 is 18 residues. In DNA, the CDR3 is TGTGCCAGCACTGAACCGGGACTAGCGGGCCCGGGATCCTACGAGCAGTACTTC. Translation: CASTEPGLAGPGSYEQYF.

V is TRBV11-3 and J is TRBJ1-1; D unclear. This CDR3 spans 13 amino acids. Trimming removed 2 bases at V and 4 bases at J, with 8 bases between. Looked up from germline, CDR1 is SGHNT and CDR2 is YENEEA. The CDR3 sequence is CASSLPGFTEAFF. The CDR3, as DNA: TGTGCCAGCAGCTTACCCGGGTTCACTGAAGCTTTCTTT.

CDR3 DNA sequence: TGTGCCAGCAAGTCTGGACAGGGTAAATACAATGAGCAGTTCTTC. Amino acid sequence: CASKSGQGKYNEQFF. This rearrangement joins TRBV6-4 to TRBJ2-1; 8 bases agree with TRBD1. Trimming took 7 bases from V and 4 from J; bases not matched to a gene: 9. The CDR3 totals 15 residues. Per the germline V gene, CDR1 is MRHNA and CDR2 is SNTAGT.

The J gene is TRBJ1-2, the V gene TRBV11-2; D is unresolved. The CDR3 contains 17 residues. Germline values: CDR1 SGHAT, CDR2 FQNNGV. The germline V and J ends were trimmed by 2 bases and 6 bases, with 22 bases remaining between them. The CDR3 reads CASSLPQPELPIHGYTF. The CDR3 DNA reads TGTGCCAGCAGCTTACCCCAACCGGAGCTGCCGATACATGGCTACACCTTC.

This clone was detected only once. The J gene is TRBJ2-7, the V gene TRBV5-6; 8 positions match TRBD1. The length of the CDR3 is 14 residues. Germline V gives CDR1 SGHDT, CDR2 YYEEEE. V lost 4 bases to trimming and J lost 4 bases; unmatched junction nucleotides: 7. The CDR3 DNA sequence: TGTGCCAGCAGCCCCGGGACAGGATATTACGAGCAGTACTTC. This gives the protein CASSPGTGYYEQYF.

This clone showed up just once. This chain uses TRBV5-1 with TRBJ2-1; a possible D gene is TRBD2 (5 bases). Trimming left V 4 bases short and J 6 bases short, with 8 bases between. Germline V CDR1 and CDR2: SGHRS, YFSETQ. This CDR3 contains 12 residues. The CDR3 spells CASSPDFNEQFF. As DNA, the CDR3 is TGCGCCAGCAGCCCGGACTTCAATGAGCAGTTCTTC.

Regarding this clone: Different DNA sequences within this sample yield the same CDR3. V is TRBV7-9 and J is TRBJ2-7; D is undetermined. Trimming took 2 bases from V and 4 from J, leaving 6 bases between them. The V gene's germline CDR1 is SEHNR and CDR2 FQNEAQ (reference sequence). The CDR3 extends over 12 amino acids. The CDR3 reads CASSLSLYEQYF. In DNA, the CDR3 is TGTGCCAGCAGCTTATCGTTGTACGAGCAGTACTTC.

The gene calls are TRBV18 and TRBJ1-2, with 8 nucleotides matching TRBD1. CDR3 length equals 19 residues. CDR1 and CDR2 (germline): KGHSH, LQKENI. V shed 2 bases and J 6 bases; nucleotides not matched to a gene: 20. The CDR3 DNA reads TGTGCCAGCTCACCAAGCGTAATCAGGACAGGGAGTAGAGTGGATGGCTACACCTTC. Its translation is CASSPSVIRTGSRVDGYTF.

This clone has a single count. V is TRBV27 and J is TRBJ2-7, with D possibly TRBD1 on 6 matching bases. This CDR3 is built from 13 residues. CDR1 MNHEY and CDR2 SMNVEV come from the germline V gene (reference sequence). V gave up 5 bases and J gave up 2 bases, with 10 bases separating them. This chain's CDR3 is CASSNTGPYEQYF. In DNA, the CDR3 is TGTGCCAGCAGTAATACAGGGCCCTACGAGCAGTACTTC.

CDR3 sequence reads: CASSLLAGGPHEQYF. For the CDR3, the DNA is TGTGCCAGCAGTTTATTGGCGGGAGGGCCCCACGAGCAGTACTTC. The chain is built from TRBV28 and TRBJ2-7; 9 nucleotides match TRBD2. Germline lookup yields CDR1 MDHEN and CDR2 SYDVKM. The CDR3 extends over 15 amino acids. V lost 1 base to trimming and J lost 5 bases; unmatched junction nucleotides: 6. Supplemented by reference TRBV28 and TRBJ2-7, the full variable domain reads DVKVTQSSRYLVKRTGEKVFLECVQDMDHENMFWYRQDPGLGLRLIYFSYDVKMKEKGDIPEGYSVSREKKERFSLILESASTNQTSMYLCASSLLAGGPHEQYFGPGTRLTVT.

The chain uses TRBV2 and TRBJ1-1; TRBD1 matches at 7 bases. The CDR3 runs 10 residues. From germline, CDR1 is SNHLY and CDR2 FYNNEI. CDR3 in amino acids: CGSQGTEAFF. CDR3 nucleotides: TGTGGGTCACAGGGGACTGAAGCTTTCTTT.